Following are 16 T cell receptor beta chains from one sample sequenced in a study of T cells in Graves' hyperthyroidism and ophthalmopathy. RNA transcripts served as the template for amplifying TCR beta CDR3 regions. The HTBI primer set was used in a first-round RT-PCR of the TCR CDR3. TCRdb called the multiplex PCR reads again in MiXCR, with one record for every CDR3 protein. The table has a few hundred thousand distinct CDR3 sequences, 35% to 50% seen once. Input material: peripheral blood or thyroid tissue (not recorded which). These receptor sequences come from an adult woman with Graves' disease, either hyperthyroidism or ophthalmopathy (not recorded which).

This chain links TRBV29-1 with TRBJ1-2; TRBD1 matches 8 bases. The CDR3 covers 15 residues. Germline CDR1 and CDR2: SQVTM and ANQGSEA. Trimming at V came to 6 bases and at J to 2 bases, leaving 11 bases not matched to a gene. The CDR3 reads CSVDLGQGYNYGYTF. The CDR3 DNA reads as TGCAGCGTGGATCTTGGACAGGGCTACAACTATGGCTACACCTTC.

This chain connects TRBV4-3 to TRBJ1-4; maybe TRBD1 (5 bases). This CDR3 comprises 16 residues. V was trimmed by 4 bases and J by 5 bases, leaving 17 bases between them. The germline gives CDR1 LGHNA, CDR2 YSLEER. The CDR3 DNA is TGCGCCAGCAGCCGCCTCTCGGGGCAGGCCAATGAAAAACTGTTTTTT. Translation gives CASSRLSGQANEKLFF.

The table lists this clonotype with many counts. The V call is TRBV14, the J call TRBJ1-1; possibly TRBD1 for D (5 bases). CDR1 is SGHDN, CDR2 FVKESK, per germline. The ends were cut back, 6 bases at V and 3 bases at J, with 17 bases in the middle. The CDR3 runs to 15 residues. CDR3 DNA: TGTGCCAGCAGTTTCTTGGGACGGCTGGACACTGAAGCTTTCTTT. Encoded protein: CASSFLGRLDTEAFF.

This clonotype occurred many times. The J gene is TRBJ2-2, the V gene TRBV2; no reliable D call. The CDR3 extends over 15 amino acids. Trimming removed 6 bases from V and 6 bases from J, with 17 bases in between. Germline assignment: CDR1 SNHLY and CDR2 FYNNEI. Here the CDR3 DNA reads TGTGCCAGCAGCCAACTGGTCTCGCCTGCCGGGGAGCTGTTTTTT. Translation gives CASSQLVSPAGELFF.

This clonotype was recorded many times. The chain has TRBV12-3 or TRBV12-4 and TRBJ2-7; no clear D gene. Trimming left V 7 bases short and J 6 bases short, with 13 bases between. The CDR3 covers 12 residues. CDR3 DNA: TGTGCCAGCAACAAAGAGCGAGGCGAGCAGTACTTC. Protein: CASNKERGEQYF.

A few counts support this clonotype. The V gene is TRBV7-9, the J gene TRBJ2-7, with D perhaps TRBD2 (5 bases). Germline V gives CDR1 SEHNR, CDR2 FQNEAQ (reference sequence). The CDR3 has 14 amino acids. Trimming cost V 6 bases and J 1 base, with 13 bases left between them. The CDR3 loop is CASSPRPGSYEQYF. As DNA, the CDR3 is TGTGCCAGCAGTCCTCGACCGGGATCCTACGAGCAGTACTTC.

This clonotype has at least ten counts. The chain combines TRBV7-3 with TRBJ2-7; perhaps D is TRBD1 or TRBD2 (6 bases each). The germline V gene encodes CDR1 SGHTA and CDR2 FQGTGA. V was cut by 5 bases and J by 1 base, with 12 bases left in between. This CDR3 spans 14 amino acids. CDR3 protein: CASSPQGGSYEQYF. CDR3 bases: TGTGCCAGCAGCCCCCAAGGGGGGTCCTACGAGCAGTACTTC.

This clonotype has a handful of counts. V gene TRBV6-4 combines with J gene TRBJ2-7, with D hard to call. The CDR3 totals 12 residues. The V gene's germline CDR1 is MRHNA and CDR2 SNTAGT. V was trimmed by 2 bases and J by 7 bases, leaving 9 bases between them. The DNA of the CDR3 is TGTGCCAGCAGTGACCCAGTGGGGGAGCAGTACTTC. It is translated as CASSDPVGEQYF.

V and J are TRBV12-3 or TRBV12-4 and TRBJ1-2; TRBD1 aligns across 10 bases. The CDR3 is 14 amino acids. V shed 5 bases, J shed 8 bases, and the junction held 8 bases outside the gene matches. The CDR3 DNA reads as TGTGCCAGCAGTACGGGACAGGGGACGGGGGGCTACACCTTC. This gives the protein CASSTGQGTGGYTF.

Worth noting for this clonotype: Relative to the germline gene, one junction end is altered; a read error may explain this. This chain joins TRBV18 and TRBJ1-1, with D possibly matching TRBD1 (6 bases). The CDR3 is 13 residues long. CDR1 and CDR2 from the germline V gene are KGHSH and LQKENI. Written as DNA, the CDR3 is TGTGCCAGCTCACAAACAGGGAACGCTGAAGCTTTCTTT. As protein: CASSQTGNAEAFF. Looking up the rest from reference TRBV18 and TRBJ1-1 gives the full variable domain: NAGVMQNPRHLVRRRGQEARLRCSPMKGHSHVYWYRQLPEEGLKFMVYLQKENIIDESGMPKERFSAEFPKEGPSILRIQQVVRGDSAAYFCASSQTGNAEAFFGQGTRLTVV.

This clonotype occurred many times. V usage is TRBV20-1 and J usage is TRBJ1-1; 9 bases agree with TRBD1. V shed 2 bases, J shed 1 base, and the junction held 2 bases outside the gene matches. The CDR3 totals 14 residues. CDR1 and CDR2 from the germline V gene are DFQATT and SNEGSKA (reference sequence). The CDR3 DNA follows: TGCAGTGCTAGACACAGGGGGCAGAACACTGAAGCTTTCTTT. Protein sequence: CSARHRGQNTEAFF.

This clonotype was recorded many times. The gene calls are TRBV7-2 and TRBJ1-5, with D possibly being TRBD1 (6 bases). Trimming stripped 1 base from V and 6 bases from J, with 13 bases between. Germline V gives CDR1 SGHTA, CDR2 FQGNSA. This CDR3 has 15 amino acids. CDR3 in amino acids: CASSLVTGAGQPQHF. CDR3 DNA sequence: TGTGCCAGCAGCTTAGTTACGGGGGCGGGTCAGCCCCAGCATTTT.

A few counts support this clonotype. The V call is TRBV25-1, the J call TRBJ2-5; D is undetermined. Looked up from germline, CDR1 is MGHDK and CDR2 is SYGVNS. The V gene lost 2 bases and the J gene lost 5 bases, with 9 bases spanning the gap. The CDR3 spans 13 residues. The CDR3 reads CASSEEGLETQYF. For the CDR3, the DNA is TGTGCCAGCAGTGAAGAAGGGTTGGAGACCCAGTACTTC.

V usage is TRBV6-5 and J usage is TRBJ1-1; 9 positions agree with TRBD1. CDR1 is MNHEY, CDR2 SVGAGI, per germline. With V trimmed by 11 bases and J by 5 bases, 3 bases remained unmatched. The CDR3 totals 11 residues. CDR3 bases: TGTGCCGCAGACAGGGGGACTGAAGCTTTCTTT. Its translation is CAADRGTEAFF.

The genes are TRBV9 and TRBJ2-7, with no clear D. The CDR3 is 14 residues long. V gave up 3 bases and J gave up 2 bases, with 12 bases separating them. CDR1 SGDLS and CDR2 YYNGEE come from the germline V gene. CDR3 region: CASSASDHPYEQYF. The CDR3 DNA is TGTGCCAGCAGCGCCTCGGACCACCCCTACGAGCAGTACTTC.

V gene TRBV10-3 combines with J gene TRBJ1-3, with D unresolved. There are 13 residues in the CDR3. Germline V CDR1 and CDR2: ENHRY, SYGVKD. The V end lost 5 bases, the J end lost 1 base, and 6 bases lay between the germline ends. The DNA for the CDR3 is TGTGCCATCAGTCCCGGATCTGGAAACACCATATATTTT. Protein: CAISPGSGNTIYF.